This entry concerns a single T cell receptor beta chain. What it binds is unknown. Per germline, CDR1 SGHVS and CDR2 FQNEAQ. The CDR3 runs 12 residues. The V gene lost 5 bases and the J gene lost 5 bases, with 9 bases spanning the gap. The data were obtained in a study of long-term antiretroviral therapy in people with HIV. Study-level points and caveats: Unavailable data included ART adherence, viral resistance and therapy changes (switches in treatment). Repertoires in HIV (unlike those of controls) had narrower CDR3 length ranges.

Researchers ran immunoSEQ v3.0 at survey level. For each individual sample, sequencing targeted roughly 40,000-55,000 T-cell genomes. The table came from immunoSEQ multiplex PCR; TCRdb's copy has only in-frame clones and leaves some out. The sample contains about 25,000 clones, about 76% of which appear only once. In each sample, about 0.95-11 million cryopreserved PBMC were present before DNA extraction. The sample consisted of unsorted PBMCs, taken at the start of antiretroviral therapy, before treatment. The chain joins TRBV7-8 to TRBJ2-5, with D unresolved. The receptor comes from a woman aged 18 to 35 with HIV. DNA of the CDR3: TGTGCCAGCAGCGAAAATATGGAGACCCAGTACTTC. This codes for CASSENMETQYF.